A single sample is the source of the 18 T cell receptor beta chains below, sequenced in a study of blood T cells in healthy people across ages. A second PCR of about 7 to 11 cycles used a sample-barcoded 5' primer and a J-beta primer mix. TCRdb re-derived calls from the 5' RACE reads in MiXCR, one entry per CDR3 protein. The sample contains about 2 million distinct CDR3 sequences, less than 50% of which appear only once. Sequenced input: blood. These TCRs come from a woman in her thirties or forties in good health.

The chain uses TRBV3-1 and TRBJ2-5, with 7 bases matching TRBD1. The CDR3 runs 18 residues. V lost 4 bases, J lost 2 bases, and 16 bases stayed unmatched. The germline V gene encodes CDR1 LGHDT and CDR2 YNNKEL (reference sequence). CDR3 residues: CASSRKPKFRDSQETQYF. In nucleotides, the CDR3 is TGTGCCAGCAGCCGCAAGCCGAAATTCCGGGACAGTCAAGAGACCCAGTACTTC.

This clonotype turned up a few times. The chain is built from TRBV2 and TRBJ2-6, with no clear D. The CDR3 runs to 19 residues. The germline CDR1 and CDR2 sequences are SNHLY and FYNNEI. Trimming removed 7 bases from V and 0 bases from J, with 22 bases in between. The CDR3 DNA sequence: TGTGCCAGCATGAGGCTAGGAGAATCAACCCGCTCTGGGGCCAACGTCCTGACTTTC. Encoded protein: CASMRLGESTRSGANVLTF.

The CDR3 bases are TGCAGTGCGCACCCCAGAGTCTCCTATGGCTACACCTTC. Its protein product is CSAHPRVSYGYTF. V usage is TRBV20-1 and J usage is TRBJ1-2, with no clear D. The CDR3 totals 13 residues. V dropped 6 bases and J dropped 4 bases, with 15 bases sitting between them. Looked up from germline, CDR1 is DFQATT and CDR2 is SNEGSKA (reference sequence).

In this sample, this clonotype turned up once. At one of its ends the junction is not consistent with the germline gene, which may arise from a read error. V gene TRBV28 combines with J gene TRBJ2-5; a weak D match, TRBD2 (5 bases). The J call may be faulty, since TRBJ2-7 better matches the DNA end. The germline V gene encodes CDR1 MDHEN and CDR2 SYDVKM. The CDR3 loop spans 12 amino acids. The CDR3 region is CAGSLGLSEQYF. The CDR3 nucleotides are TGTGCCGGCAGCCTCGGACTCTCCGAGCAGTACTTC.

V gene TRBV5-1 combines with J gene TRBJ2-5; TRBD1 agrees at 10 bases. CDR1 is SGHRS and CDR2 is YFSETQ in the germline V gene. Unmatched junction bases numbered 12, after V lost 5 bases and J lost 11 bases. The length of the CDR3 is 14 residues. The chain's CDR3 is CASRGQGSYNEQYF. The CDR3 bases are TGCGCCAGCAGGGGACAGGGGTCCTACAATGAGCAGTACTTC.

The chain couples TRBV28 to TRBJ2-3, with 15 positions matching TRBD2. The CDR3 has 18 residues. The V gene's germline CDR1 is MDHEN and CDR2 SYDVKM. After removal of 3 bases from V and 0 bases from J, the junction contained 4 bases not matched to a gene. The CDR3 loop reads CASSFGLAGGLSTDTQYF. DNA of the CDR3: TGTGCCAGCAGTTTCGGACTAGCGGGGGGGCTTAGCACAGATACGCAGTATTTT.

This clonotype has a handful of counts. This sequence joins TRBV5-6 and TRBJ2-1; a weak D match, TRBD1 (6 bases). The CDR3 extends over 13 amino acids. Germline assignment: CDR1 SGHDT and CDR2 YYEEEE. Trimming shortened V by 4 bases and J by 8 bases, and 13 bases separated the two germline ends. CDR3 in DNA: TGTGCCAGCAGCCCAAGATACAGGGATGAGCAGTTCTTC. It translates to CASSPRYRDEQFF.

The rearrangement links TRBV10-3 to TRBJ2-7; 9 bases are shared with TRBD1. From germline, CDR1 is ENHRY and CDR2 SYGVKD. The CDR3 loop spans 14 amino acids. Trimming cost V 6 bases and J 2 bases; bases outside gene matches: 5. The CDR3 nucleotides are TGTGCCATCAGGGGGGGACAGGGCACCTACGAGCAGTACTTC. As protein: CAIRGGQGTYEQYF.

The rearrangement uses TRBV6-6 and TRBJ1-1; possible D gene TRBD1, 5 bases. This CDR3 has 17 residues. V gave up 0 bases and J gave up 1 base, with 15 bases separating them. Germline lookup yields CDR1 MNHNY and CDR2 SVGAGI (reference sequence). The CDR3 protein is CASSYSSGPGRNTEAFF. The CDR3 nucleotides read TGTGCCAGCAGTTACTCCTCCGGGCCAGGGAGGAACACTGAAGCTTTCTTT.

V is TRBV6-1 and J is TRBJ2-1; 9 bases fit TRBD1. The length of the CDR3 is 16 residues. V lost 4 bases and J lost 1; bases outside the gene matches: 5. From germline, CDR1 is MNHNS and CDR2 SASEGT. The CDR3 loop reads CASSGAGQGSYNEQFF. CDR3 coding DNA: TGTGCCAGCAGTGGGGCGGGACAGGGATCCTACAATGAGCAGTTCTTC.

On this clonotype: A junction boundary mismatches the germline segment, possibly from a read error. The chain links TRBV5-1 to TRBJ2-7; D call uncertain. This CDR3 spans 13 amino acids. The germline V gene encodes CDR1 SGHRS and CDR2 YFSETQ. In nucleotides, the CDR3 is TGCGCCAACAGCTTGCGGCAGACCTACGAGCAGTACTTC. Protein sequence: CANSLRQTYEQYF. Together with reference TRBV5-1 and TRBJ2-7, the CDR3 gives the full variable domain: KAGVTQTPRYLIKTRGQQVTLSCSPISGHRSVSWYQQTPGQGLQFLFEYFSETQRNKGNFPGRFSGRQFSNSRSEMNVSTLELGDSALYLCANSLRQTYEQYFGPGTRLTVT.

The genes are TRBV28 and TRBJ1-5, with a possible D match to TRBD1 (5 bases). Trimming left V 7 bases short and J 2 bases short, with 9 bases between. Germline V CDR1 and CDR2: MDHEN, SYDVKM. The CDR3 totals 13 residues. The CDR3 DNA reads as TGTGCCAGCACGTCGGGACGCAATCAGCCCCAGCATTTT. Encoded protein: CASTSGRNQPQHF. Looking up the rest from reference TRBV28 and TRBJ1-5 gives the full variable domain: DVKVTQSSRYLVKRTGEKVFLECVQDMDHENMFWYRQDPGLGLRLIYFSYDVKMKEKGDIPEGYSVSREKKERFSLILESASTNQTSMYLCASTSGRNQPQHFGDGTRLSIL.

The chain has TRBV3-1 and TRBJ2-1; no firm D call. This CDR3 region has 12 residues. The germline CDR1 and CDR2 sequences are LGHDT and YNNKEL (reference sequence). The germline V and J ends were trimmed by 0 bases and 12 bases, with 9 bases remaining between them. CDR3 coding DNA: TGTGCCAGCAGCCAAGAGGTAGCTGGGCAGTTCTTC. Protein sequence: CASSQEVAGQFF.

The V and J genes are TRBV4-3 and TRBJ1-4, with 8 bases that match TRBD1. The V and J ends lost 1 base and 4 bases, in that order; junction bases with no gene match: 5. Germline-derived CDR1 and CDR2 are LGHNA and YSLEER. The CDR3 loop spans 16 amino acids. CDR3: CASSQGTGQDNEKLFF. The CDR3, as DNA: TGCGCCAGCAGCCAAGGCACGGGACAGGATAATGAAAAACTGTTTTTT.

This clonotype appeared a few times. The chain joins TRBV5-4 to TRBJ2-5; 9 positions agree with TRBD1. The germline V gene encodes CDR1 SGHNT and CDR2 YYREEE (reference sequence). The ends lost 4 bases at V and 4 bases at J; junction bases unmatched: 5. The CDR3 runs to 14 residues. CDR3 region: CASSGGDRAETQYF. The CDR3 coding sequence is TGTGCCAGCAGCGGCGGGGACAGGGCAGAGACCCAGTACTTC.

CDR3 sequence (DNA): TGTGCCAGCAGTGTCACAGGGCGTTTGAGGTACAATGAGCAGTTCTTC. This translates into CASSVTGRLRYNEQFF. This sequence joins TRBV25-1 and TRBJ2-1, with D perhaps matching TRBD1 (6 bases). The CDR3 length is 16 residues. In germline, CDR1 is MGHDK, CDR2 SYGVNS. Trimming took 4 bases from V and 4 from J, leaving 17 bases between them. Based on the CDR3 plus reference TRBV25-1 and TRBJ2-1, the full variable domain is EADIYQTPRYLVIGTGKKITLECSQTMGHDKMYWYQQDPGMELHLIHYSYGVNSTEKGDLSSESTVSRIRTEHFPLTLESARPSHTSQYLCASSVTGRLRYNEQFFGPGTRLTVL.

This clonotype showed up many times. The chain couples TRBV7-2 to TRBJ2-3; tentatively, D is TRBD2 (5 bases). The CDR3 loop spans 14 amino acids. V dropped 5 bases and J dropped 0 bases, with 9 bases sitting between them. Germline lookup yields CDR1 SGHTA and CDR2 FQGNSA. CDR3 region: CASSGSYSTDTQYF. The DNA of the CDR3 is TGTGCCAGCAGCGGGAGTTATAGCACAGATACGCAGTATTTT.

V gene TRBV27 combines with J gene TRBJ2-5, with 7 nucleotides matching TRBD1. Germline loops: CDR1 MNHEY, CDR2 SMNVEV (reference sequence). This CDR3 contains 16 residues. The trim removed 6 bases at V and 2 bases at J, leaving 12 bases unmatched. The CDR3 DNA follows: TGTGCCAGCAGACCATTGGACGGGACAGATCAAGAGACCCAGTACTTC. It is translated as CASRPLDGTDQETQYF.